These 19 T cell receptor beta chains share one sample of origin, sequenced in a study of cytomegalovirus exposure and HLA in healthy donors. The PCR contained 60 Vbeta and 13 Jbeta primers. Produced via immunoSEQ multiplex PCR; TCRdb's table is partial and in-frame only. The sample lists 65,000 to 80,000 clones, 60% to 80% occurring once. Sequencing was done on a sample of PBMCs. The receptor set was obtained from a woman in her thirties or forties in good health and CMV-seropositive.

The J gene is TRBJ2-3, the V gene TRBV25-1; D is possibly TRBD1 (6 bases). CDR1 is MGHDK and CDR2 is SYGVNS in the germline V gene. Trimming pared 4 bases from V and 5 bases from J, leaving 16 bases between. This CDR3 region has 15 residues. The CDR3 DNA reads as TGTGCCAGCAGTGGGGGGCATAGGGGTGAAGATACGCAGTATTTT. Translation gives CASSGGHRGEDTQYF.

CDR3 DNA sequence: TGTGCCAGCAGCCCCTATAGCGGGGGGGCGGCGGGTGAGCAGTTCTTC. Translation gives CASSPYSGGAAGEQFF. The V gene is TRBV4-2, the J gene TRBJ2-1; 11 positions match TRBD2. The CDR3 consists of 16 residues. The germline V gene encodes CDR1 LGHNA and CDR2 YNFKEQ. Germline trimming cut 4 bases from V and 9 bases from J; bases unmatched to any gene: 11.

This chain links TRBV19 with TRBJ1-2, with TRBD1 identical over 11 bases. Germline V lookup: CDR1 LNHDA, CDR2 SQIVND (reference sequence). The CDR3 covers 16 residues. The V segment lost 8 bases and the J segment 1 base; nucleotides outside the gene matches: 9. The CDR3 nucleotides read TGTGCCAGTTCCCGGGACAGGGGGTTTATTAACTATGGCTACACCTTC. It codes for CASSRDRGFINYGYTF.

This clone was observed once. J is TRBJ2-7 and V is TRBV30, with 9 bases identical to TRBD1. Germline values: CDR1 GTSNPN, CDR2 SVGIG (reference sequence). This CDR3 contains 13 residues. Losses at the gene ends were 6 bases for V and 4 bases for J; bases not matched to a gene: 7. CDR3 in amino acids: CACGQGRGYEQYF. The CDR3, as DNA: TGTGCCTGCGGACAGGGGAGGGGTTACGAGCAGTACTTC. Filled out from reference TRBV30 and TRBJ2-7, the complete variable domain reads SQTIHQWPATLVQPVGSPLSLECTVEGTSNPNLYWYRQAAGRGLQLLFYSVGIGQISSEVPQNLSASRPQDRQFILSSKKLLLSDSGFYLCACGQGRGYEQYFGPGTRLTVT.

The rearrangement links TRBV29-1 to TRBJ2-7; a weak D match, TRBD1 (6 bases). The CDR3 spans 14 residues. Germline V gene sequence: CDR1 SQVTM, CDR2 ANQGSEA. V dropped 3 bases and J dropped 2 bases, with 14 bases sitting between them. CDR3 bases: TGCAGCGTTGAGAGGGCAGGGGCAACCTACGAGCAGTACTTC. Amino acids: CSVERAGATYEQYF.

The V call is TRBV29-1, the J call TRBJ2-1, with D perhaps matching TRBD2 (7 bases). Trimming took 4 bases from V and 4 from J, leaving 14 bases between them. CDR1 and CDR2 (germline): SQVTM, ANQGSEA. This CDR3 spans 14 amino acids. The CDR3 DNA is TGCAGCGTTGGATACGGGGGGCAGTACAATGAGCAGTTCTTC. Translated, it gives CSVGYGGQYNEQFF.

This clone was detected only a few times. The V and J genes are TRBV5-1 and TRBJ2-3; D unclear. Germline V gene lookup returns CDR1 SGHRS and CDR2 YFSETQ. The CDR3 contains 15 residues. The germline V and J ends were trimmed by 1 base and 3 bases, with 12 bases remaining between them. In DNA, the CDR3 is TGCGCCAGCAGCTTGACGGGTGTGATGACAGATACGCAGTATTTT. This sequence encodes CASSLTGVMTDTQYF.

The chain employs TRBV5-1 and TRBJ2-3, with D possibly being TRBD1 (6 bases). The V end lost 0 bases, the J end lost 2 bases, and 16 bases lay between the germline ends. The CDR3 totals 17 residues. The V gene's germline CDR1 is SGHRS and CDR2 YFSETQ. The CDR3 spells CASSLEPGQRFTDTQYF. CDR3 coding DNA: TGCGCCAGCAGCTTGGAGCCTGGACAGAGATTCACAGATACGCAGTATTTT.

This sequence joins TRBV5-6 and TRBJ2-7; 7 positions match TRBD1. The CDR3 consists of 15 residues. The germline gives CDR1 SGHDT, CDR2 YYEEEE. With 4 bases clipped from V and 4 bases from J, the junction kept 11 bases outside the gene matches. CDR3 region: CASSLGTVRGYEQYF. The CDR3 nucleotides read TGTGCCAGCAGCCTAGGGACAGTTAGGGGATACGAGCAGTACTTC. The full variable domain, in which reference TRBV5-6 and TRBJ2-7 provide the parts outside the CDR3, is DAGVTQSPTHLIKTRGQQVTLRCSPKSGHDTVSWYQQALGQGPQFIFQYYEEEERQRGNFPDRFSGHQFPNYSSELNVNALLLGDSALYLCASSLGTVRGYEQYFGPGTRLTVT.

The chain recombines TRBV5-1 with TRBJ2-7; D unresolved. Germline V lookup: CDR1 SGHRS, CDR2 YFSETQ. The CDR3 length is 12 residues. V was shortened by 0 bases and J by 6 bases, with 7 bases between the two germline ends. In nucleotides, the CDR3 is TGCGCCAGCAGCTTGGCCGCGAGCGAGCAGTACTTC. It encodes CASSLAASEQYF.

This clone was found once. The chain joins TRBV4-2 to TRBJ2-1, with D perhaps matching TRBD2 (5 bases). In germline, CDR1 is LGHNA, CDR2 YNFKEQ. The CDR3 is 16 amino acids. V was trimmed by 0 bases and J by 3 bases, leaving 12 bases between them. The CDR3 loop is CASSQDALRDYNEQFF. In nucleotides, the CDR3 is TGTGCCAGCAGCCAAGATGCACTCCGGGACTACAATGAGCAGTTCTTC.

The chain employs TRBV28 and TRBJ1-1; D remains unclear. The V end was cut by 8 bases, the J end by 4 bases, with 14 bases between. The germline CDR1 and CDR2 sequences are MDHEN and SYDVKM. This CDR3 is 13 amino acids long. The CDR3 region has the DNA TGTGCCAGCGGAAATCTGGAGATCACTGAAGCTTTCTTT. Protein: CASGNLEITEAFF. Based on the CDR3 plus reference TRBV28 and TRBJ1-1, the full variable domain is DVKVTQSSRYLVKRTGEKVFLECVQDMDHENMFWYRQDPGLGLRLIYFSYDVKMKEKGDIPEGYSVSREKKERFSLILESASTNQTSMYLCASGNLEITEAFFGQGTRLTVV.

This clone was seen only once. V is TRBV19 and J is TRBJ1-2; D is ambiguous. Germline V gene lookup returns CDR1 LNHDA and CDR2 SQIVND (reference sequence). The CDR3 runs 11 residues. V was clipped by 5 bases and J by 4 bases, with 5 bases between them. The CDR3 region has the DNA TGTGCCAGTAGTTCAGGCTATGGCTACACCTTC. Translation gives CASSSGYGYTF.

This chain links TRBV5-6 with TRBJ2-2, with D possibly being TRBD1 (5 bases). CDR1 is SGHDT, CDR2 YYEEEE, per germline. Trimming left V 0 bases short and J 6 bases short, with 9 bases between. This CDR3 has 14 residues. The CDR3 nucleotides are TGTGCCAGCAGCTTGGATTGGGGCCCCGGGGAGCTGTTTTTT. The encoded protein is CASSLDWGPGELFF.

CDR3 coding DNA: TGCGCCAGCAGCCCCGGTCCCCCCACCTACGAGCAGTACTTC. This translates into CASSPGPPTYEQYF. The rearrangement joins TRBV5-1 to TRBJ2-7, with unresolved D. V lost 4 bases and J 2 bases, leaving 13 bases between the germline ends. The germline V gene encodes CDR1 SGHRS and CDR2 YFSETQ. The CDR3 is 14 amino acids. The full variable domain, in which reference TRBV5-1 and TRBJ2-7 provide the parts outside the CDR3, is KAGVTQTPRYLIKTRGQQVTLSCSPISGHRSVSWYQQTPGQGLQFLFEYFSETQRNKGNFPGRFSGRQFSNSRSEMNVSTLELGDSALYLCASSPGPPTYEQYFGPGTRLTVT.

The gene calls are TRBV2 and TRBJ2-1, with 8 bases that match TRBD2. The CDR3 is made up of 14 amino acids. After removal of 5 bases from V and 6 bases from J, the junction contained 6 bases not matched to a gene. The germline V gene encodes CDR1 SNHLY and CDR2 FYNNEI. CDR3 protein: CASSRGLASNEQFF. CDR3 nucleotide sequence: TGTGCCAGCAGTAGAGGACTAGCCTCCAATGAGCAGTTCTTC.

The chain is built from TRBV5-1 and TRBJ2-3; TRBD2 aligns across 10 bases. The CDR3 length is 16 residues. Trimming removed 4 bases from V and 1 base from J; junction bases left unmatched: 6. Germline V lookup: CDR1 SGHRS, CDR2 YFSETQ. The CDR3 is CASSLGLAEGTDTQYF. As DNA, the CDR3 is TGCGCCAGCAGCCTTGGACTAGCGGAGGGCACAGATACGCAGTATTTT.

This chain uses TRBV27 with TRBJ1-6, with TRBD1 matching 7 bases. The trim removed 0 bases at V and 6 bases at J, leaving 2 bases unmatched. The germline V gene has CDR1 MNHEY and CDR2 SMNVEV (reference sequence). The CDR3 is made up of 15 amino acids. In DNA form, the CDR3 reads TGTGCCAGCAGTTTATCAACAGGGGTTAATTCACCCCTCCACTTT. Protein product: CASSLSTGVNSPLHF.

CDR3 DNA: TGTGCCAGCTTATCTAGCGGGAGCTCCTACAATGAGCAGTTCTTC. It codes for CASLSSGSSYNEQFF. V usage is TRBV6-5 and J usage is TRBJ2-1; 10 nucleotides match TRBD2. This CDR3 region has 15 residues. CDR1 is MNHEY, CDR2 SVGAGI, per germline. Trimming at V came to 8 bases and at J to 0 bases, leaving 4 bases not matched to a gene.